This passage covers 21 T cell receptor beta chains from one sample sequenced in a study of T cells in Graves' hyperthyroidism and ophthalmopathy. Researchers amplified the TCR beta CDR3 regions from RNA transcripts. The HTBI primer set served for first-round RT-PCR of the TCR CDR3. TCRdb itself ran the multiplex PCR reads through MiXCR, one entry per CDR3 protein. Of 95,000 to 100,000 distinct CDR3 sequences in the sample, just over 50% were seen once. The sequenced sample consisted of blood. The source of these receptors is a woman in her thirties or forties with Graves' hyperthyroidism.

This clonotype was counted between two and nine times. The V call is TRBV29-1, the J call TRBJ2-2; 7 nucleotides line up with TRBD1. The CDR3 is 14 amino acids. Trimming cost V 7 bases and J 1 base; bases outside gene matches: 6. Per the germline V gene, CDR1 is SQVTM and CDR2 is ANQGSEA. Written as DNA, the CDR3 is TGCAGCGCCACAGGGGCTGGGAACACCGGGGAGCTGTTTTTT. It translates to CSATGAGNTGELFF.

This clonotype was counted ten times or more. The gene calls are TRBV5-6 and TRBJ2-7; 10 nucleotides agree with TRBD2. Germline-derived CDR1 and CDR2 are SGHDT and YYEEEE. After removal of 5 bases from V and 4 bases from J, the junction contained 9 bases not matched to a gene. The CDR3 is 15 amino acids. CDR3 loop: CASSLTSGALYEQYF. CDR3 in DNA: TGTGCCAGCAGTCTAACTAGCGGGGCGTTATACGAGCAGTACTTC.

Ten or more counts support this clonotype. J is TRBJ2-7 and V is TRBV7-8; D not resolved. The CDR3 is 14 residues long. Deletions cut 0 bases from V and 0 bases from J, with 6 bases between. In germline, CDR1 is SGHVS, CDR2 FQNEAQ. CDR3 region: CASSLADHSYEQYF. Here the CDR3 DNA reads TGTGCCAGCAGCTTAGCGGACCACTCCTACGAGCAGTACTTC. The variable domain in full, completed from reference TRBV7-8 and TRBJ2-7, reads GAGVSQSPRYKVAKRGQDVALRCDPISGHVSLFWYQQALGQGPEFLTYFQNEAQLDKSGLPSDRFFAERPEGSVSTLKIQRTQQEDSAVYLCASSLADHSYEQYFGPGTRLTVT.

This clonotype was seen ten or more times. CDR3 nucleotides: TGTGCCCGCGACAGGGGGCGAATGAACACTGAAGCTTTCTTT. This encodes CARDRGRMNTEAFF. The V call is TRBV25-1, the J call TRBJ1-1; the match to TRBD1 covers 10 bases. V shed 11 bases and J 0 bases; nucleotides not matched to a gene: 6. The V gene's germline CDR1 is MGHDK and CDR2 SYGVNS. The CDR3 is 14 residues long.

This clonotype was picked up many times. The chain employs TRBV7-2 and TRBJ2-7; 14 bases match TRBD2. Germline V CDR1 and CDR2: SGHTA, FQGNSA. The CDR3 has 16 residues. V lost 4 bases and J lost 2; bases outside the gene matches: 4. The CDR3 is CASSWLGLAGAYEQYF. The CDR3 DNA is TGTGCCAGCAGCTGGCTGGGACTAGCGGGAGCCTACGAGCAGTACTTC. Full variable domain (remainder filled in from reference TRBV7-2 and TRBJ2-7): GAGVSQSPSNKVTEKGKDVELRCDPISGHTALYWYRQSLGQGLEFLIYFQGNSAPDKSGLPSDRFSAERTGGSVSTLTIQRTQQEDSAVYLCASSWLGLAGAYEQYFGPGTRLTVT.

This clonotype has more than one count but fewer than ten. The genes are TRBV12-3 or TRBV12-4 and TRBJ1-2, with 8 bases identical to TRBD1. V shed 1 base and J 8 bases; nucleotides not matched to a gene: 3. The CDR3 consists of 13 residues. The CDR3 protein is CASSLGQGLGYTF. In DNA form, the CDR3 reads TGTGCCAGCAGTTTAGGACAGGGGTTAGGCTACACCTTC.

This clonotype was seen repeatedly, ten times or more. V is TRBV7-2 and J is TRBJ1-1; D is possibly TRBD1 (5 bases). The germline gives CDR1 SGHTA, CDR2 FQGNSA. The CDR3 contains 13 residues. V was trimmed by 5 bases and J by 1 base, leaving 8 bases between them. CDR3 region: CASSRQTNTEAFF. The CDR3 bases are TGTGCCAGCAGCAGACAGACGAACACTGAAGCTTTCTTT.

For this clonotype: A much larger clone lies a single base off, so this may be a read error. The chain employs TRBV4-2 and TRBJ1-2; D perhaps matches TRBD1 (6 bases). Germline CDR1 and CDR2: LGHNA and YNFKEQ. CDR3 length: 15 residues. Trimming left V 5 bases short and J 0 bases short, with 13 bases between. CDR3 loop: CASSARDTANYGYTF. Here the CDR3 DNA reads TGTGCCAGCAGCGCTCGGGACACTGCTAACTATGGCTACACCTTC.

There are many counts of this clonotype. In nucleotides, the CDR3 is TGTGCCAGCAGCTTACAAGGGGATGGCTACGAGCAGTACTTC. Its translation is CASSLQGDGYEQYF. This rearrangement joins TRBV7-9 to TRBJ2-7, with D perhaps matching TRBD1 (5 bases). CDR1 and CDR2 (germline): SEHNR, FQNEAQ (reference sequence). The CDR3 spans 14 residues. Trimming left V 2 bases short and J 3 bases short, with 11 bases between.

The rearrangement joins TRBV5-1 to TRBJ2-2, with unresolved D. The ends were cut back, 4 bases at V and 7 bases at J, with 17 bases in the middle. CDR1 SGHRS and CDR2 YFSETQ come from the germline V gene. The CDR3 has 15 residues. CDR3 loop: CASSGLARSDGELFF. CDR3 coding DNA: TGCGCCAGCAGCGGGTTAGCACGATCGGACGGGGAGCTGTTTTTT. The full variable domain, in which reference TRBV5-1 and TRBJ2-2 provide the parts outside the CDR3, is KAGVTQTPRYLIKTRGQQVTLSCSPISGHRSVSWYQQTPGQGLQFLFEYFSETQRNKGNFPGRFSGRQFSNSRSEMNVSTLELGDSALYLCASSGLARSDGELFFGEGSRLTVL.

This clonotype has a count of ten or more. V gene TRBV20-1 combines with J gene TRBJ2-5, with a tentative D call TRBD2 (6 bases). Germline CDR1 DFQATT, CDR2 SNEGSKA (reference sequence). Trimming took off 6 bases at V and 4 bases at J, with 12 bases between the two ends. This CDR3 is built from 12 residues. The CDR3: CSAPEGIETQYF. CDR3 nucleotides: TGCAGTGCCCCGGAGGGGATAGAGACCCAGTACTTC.

This clonotype was seen a handful of times. The chain links TRBV3-1 to TRBJ1-1; no clear D. CDR3 size: 15 residues. V was trimmed by 4 bases and J by 4 bases, leaving 16 bases between them. From germline, CDR1 is LGHDT and CDR2 YNNKEL (reference sequence). The CDR3 is CASSLSLVRSTEAFF. In DNA form, the CDR3 reads TGTGCCAGCAGCCTAAGCCTAGTCCGTAGCACTGAAGCTTTCTTT.

The rearrangement links TRBV7-2 to TRBJ1-2; 7 positions match TRBD1. The CDR3 has 14 residues. V gave up 3 bases and J gave up 1 base; unmatched junction bases: 2. Germline assignment: CDR1 SGHTA and CDR2 FQGNSA. CDR3 amino acids: CASSLDRNNYGYTF. Written as DNA, the CDR3 is TGTGCCAGCAGCTTGGACAGGAATAACTATGGCTACACCTTC.

This clonotype was detected only once. The chain carries TRBV11-3 and TRBJ2-5, with D perhaps TRBD1 (7 bases). The CDR3 has 13 amino acids. Germline loops: CDR1 SGHNT, CDR2 YENEEA. V was trimmed by 4 bases and J by 4 bases, leaving 10 bases between them. The CDR3 DNA follows: TGTGCCAGCAGCTCCAGGGGGGCAGAGACCCAGTACTTC. This translates into CASSSRGAETQYF. Variable domain in full (rest from reference TRBV11-3 and TRBJ2-5): EAGVVQSPRYKIIEKKQPVAFWCNPISGHNTLYWYLQNLGQGPELLIRYENEEAVDDSQLPKDRFSAERLKGVDSTLKIQPAELGDSAVYLCASSSRGAETQYFGPGTRLLVL.

This clonotype has at least ten counts. This chain connects TRBV7-9 to TRBJ2-3, with D unresolved. Germline loops: CDR1 SEHNR, CDR2 FQNEAQ (reference sequence). Trimming cost V 5 bases and J 4 bases, with 7 bases left between them. This CDR3 has 12 residues. As DNA, the CDR3 is TGTGCCAGCAGCCCAACCGCAGATACGCAGTATTTT. This gives the protein CASSPTADTQYF.

This clonotype was seen many times. The DNA for the CDR3 is TGCGCCAGCAGCTACCGGGACAGGGGGCCTGGGGCCAACGTCCTGACTTTC. Translated, it gives CASSYRDRGPGANVLTF. The chain combines TRBV4-1 with TRBJ2-6, with 12 positions matching TRBD1. The CDR3 extends over 17 amino acids. V was pared by 5 bases and J by 2 bases, with 4 bases of the junction left unmatched. The germline CDR1 and CDR2 sequences are MGHRA and YSYEKL.

At least ten counts were recorded for this clonotype. The CDR3 does not close with the conserved phenylalanine or tryptophan, likely indicating a read error. The rearrangement uses TRBV24-1 and TRBJ1-5; D remains ambiguous. The CDR3 has 17 amino acids. Between the trimmed V and J ends, which lost 2 bases and 0 bases, there was a span of 13 bases. Per germline, CDR1 KGHDR and CDR2 SFDVKD. The CDR3 sequence: CATSDSGSGVSNQPQHS. The CDR3 coding sequence is TGTGCCACCAGTGATTCTGGTTCGGGAGTTAGCAATCAGCCCCAGCATTCT.

This clonotype was counted ten times or more. V and J are TRBV12-3 or TRBV12-4 and TRBJ1-1; D unclear. With 6 bases removed from V and 0 bases from J, the gap between germline ends came to 8 bases. CDR3 length: 13 amino acids. CDR3 bases: TGTGCCAGCAGCCGTCGGGTGAACACTGAAGCTTTCTTT. This encodes CASSRRVNTEAFF.

V gene TRBV10-3 combines with J gene TRBJ1-2, with 9 bases lining up with TRBD1. The ends lost 9 bases at V and 2 bases at J; junction bases unmatched: 10. The germline V gene has CDR1 ENHRY and CDR2 SYGVKD. This CDR3 region has 15 residues. The CDR3 here is CAIQTGGGKNYGYTF. CDR3 DNA sequence: TGTGCCATTCAAACAGGGGGCGGGAAGAACTATGGCTACACCTTC.

J is TRBJ2-7 and V is TRBV5-8; 7 nucleotides match TRBD1. CDR1 and CDR2 (germline): SGHTS, YDEGEE. The CDR3 is 14 residues long. Losses at the gene ends were 4 bases for V and 0 bases for J; bases not matched to a gene: 4. CDR3 in amino acids: CASSLDRSSYEQYF. The DNA of the CDR3 is TGTGCCAGCAGCCTGGACAGGAGCTCCTACGAGCAGTACTTC.

About this clonotype itself: Since a much larger clone is just one base distant, this may be a read error. The chain uses TRBV20-1 and TRBJ1-6; D remains unclear. Germline V gene lookup returns CDR1 DFQATT and CDR2 SNEGSKA (reference sequence). The CDR3 sequence is 14 residues long. The CDR3 loop is CSARPGGVGTPLRF. The DNA for the CDR3 is TGCAGTGCTAGACCCGGCGGGGTTGGAACACCCCTCCGCTTT.